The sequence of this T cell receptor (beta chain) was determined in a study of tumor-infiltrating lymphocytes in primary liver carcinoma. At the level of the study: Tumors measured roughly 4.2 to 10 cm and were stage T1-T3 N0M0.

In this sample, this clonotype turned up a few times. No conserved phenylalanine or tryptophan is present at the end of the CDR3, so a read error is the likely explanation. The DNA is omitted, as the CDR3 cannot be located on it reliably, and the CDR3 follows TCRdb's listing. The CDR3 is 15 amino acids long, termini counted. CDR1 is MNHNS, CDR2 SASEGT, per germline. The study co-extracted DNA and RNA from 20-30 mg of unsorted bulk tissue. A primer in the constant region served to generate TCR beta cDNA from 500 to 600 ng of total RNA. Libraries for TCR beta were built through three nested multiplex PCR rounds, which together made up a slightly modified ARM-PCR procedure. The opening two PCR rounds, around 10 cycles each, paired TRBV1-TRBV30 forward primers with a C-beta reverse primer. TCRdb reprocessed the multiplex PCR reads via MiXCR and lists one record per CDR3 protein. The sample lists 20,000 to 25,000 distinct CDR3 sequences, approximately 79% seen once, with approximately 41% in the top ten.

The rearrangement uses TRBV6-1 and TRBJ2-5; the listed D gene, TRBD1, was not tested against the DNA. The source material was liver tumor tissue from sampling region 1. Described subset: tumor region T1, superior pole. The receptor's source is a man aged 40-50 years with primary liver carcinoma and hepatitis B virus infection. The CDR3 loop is CASSTYGTGRKTQYL.